The present entry profiles one T cell receptor (beta chain) with its context. Its antigen is not known. These data are taken from a study of cytomegalovirus exposure and HLA in healthy donors. Researchers ran the PCR with 60 Vbeta and 13 Jbeta primers. Only in-frame clones appear in the TCRdb table, and some are missing; sequencing was by immunoSEQ multiplex PCR. Of over 150,000 clones listed, more than 60% are singletons. The germline V gene has CDR1 MNHNS and CDR2 SASEGT. The CDR3 has 15 residues. Trimming left V 0 bases short and J 5 bases short, with 13 bases between. Study-wide points: Among immune exposure information, only CMV serostatus was available. Most TCR sequences showed up rarely, but some public TCRs showed up in many donors.

The sequence came from a middle-aged man in good health and CMV-seronegative. The chain uses TRBV6-1 and TRBJ1-2, with D possibly being TRBD1 (5 bases). The sequenced sample consisted of PBMCs. CDR3 nucleotide sequence: TGTGCCAGCAGTGAAGCTCCGGGGGTGCGGTATGGCTACACCTTC. Translated, it gives CASSEAPGVRYGYTF.